This T cell receptor beta chain was observed in a study of shared clonotypes between healthy human individuals (dated by TCRdb to the early 2020s). Regarding the research as a whole: The cohort included three men and a couple of women between 18 and 49 years of age. For each donor, CD4 naive and CD4 memory were each run on three plates, CD8 naive on two plates, and CD8 memory on one plate. To estimate repertoire size and how much clonotypes are shared between individuals, the study performed deep sequencing of blood TCR repertoires from roughly five healthy adults. To increase sequencing depth and limit assay-specific biases, different laboratories used diverse techniques to prepare libraries and sequence TCR repertoires. Per donor, leukapheresis produced somewhere between about 0.9 and 9.5 billion PBMCs. Overall study outcomes, separate from this receptor: Pairwise subsampling led to the expectation that sequencing depth would affect the degree of clonotype sharing among donors. Incomplete sequencing was indicated by rarefaction of sorted-subset datasets, despite the large sequencing depth. Larger estimated clonotype richness was generally found for naive subsets than for memory subsets. Across several donors, around 5% of naive CD4, more than 3% of naive CD8, about 2% of memory CD4, and under 0.45% of memory CD8 clonotypes were shared. The small number of donors limited the genetic and exposure-history diversity represented. Only blood was sampled, and tissue TCR repertoires likely differ from those in blood. Compared with non-shared clonotypes, clonotypes shared by all four sorted-subset donors had higher generation probabilities.

Using the deep immunoSEQ assay, multiplex PCR amplified TCR CDR3 regions from genomic DNA. Extracted genomic DNA from each cell subset was spread evenly across all wells of several immunoSEQ 96-well plates, with each plate serving as a replicate. For sorted subsets, about 200 ng genomic DNA, equal to some 30,000 T cell genomes, was loaded into each replicate PCR. Purified libraries were measured with a Qubit 3.0 fluorometer, size-checked on a Bioanalyzer 2100, and measured again with the KAPA Library Quantification kit. Every immunoSEQ 96-well plate was sequenced on a dedicated single-read 150-cycle Illumina NextSeq 550 flow cell. The authors' pipeline ran thus. Because only junctional sequences without quality scores were contained in the immunoSEQ output, filtering matching that applied to full-length reads could not be performed. Sequences were annotated with PyIR, a Python wrapper for IgBLAST v1.9, and V/J genes and CDR3 were assigned using IMGT germline references. Reads with weak V/J assignments (E-value above 1e-6), missing CDR3, stop codons, out-of-frame junctions, or ambiguous translated residues were removed. V3J clonotypes were defined as sequences sharing the same inferred V gene, J gene, and CDR3 amino acid sequence. Percentage overlap between repertoires was calculated by dividing the number of shared unique clonotypes by the size of the smaller repertoire. RTK rarefaction, the Chao1 estimator, and Recon v2.1 estimates of unobserved clonotypes were used to assess repertoire richness. OLGA was used to compute generation probabilities for all TCRbeta clonotypes that the gDNA method yielded from four donors. TCRdb mirrors the immuneACCESS table, restricted to in-frame sequences. Some clones are absent from its copies; in checked studies, under half trace to an unresolved V gene, and the reason for the others is unknown. Clone size and V and J calls were adopted from that table, with D and trimming inferred from the DNA. This sample has around 2.1 million clones in its table, and 85% to 95% of those were observed once. Jointly, the top ten make up around 1.7% of the sample.

With regard to this clone: It lacks a known antigen. One base away there is no much larger clone; base qualities are not given.

CD8 naive samples consisted of CD45RO-negative cells that were positively selected for CCR7, yielding a CD45RA+CCR7+ population without TemRA cells. The donors were healthy, HIV-negative adults with no recently reported acute infections or vaccinations. Every donor was a Caucasian adult living in Nashville, Tennessee, USA. Blood was obtained by leukapheresis, after which PBMCs were separated by Ficoll-Histopaque density gradient centrifugation and cryopreserved in liquid nitrogen vapor phase. Analytical flow cytometry was used to check the purity and quantity of each magnetically sorted T cell population. Genomic DNA was isolated from each sorted fraction and quantified by UV absorbance on a Nanodrop 2000c. The clonotype was recovered from a man between 18 and 35 years old in good health. Some clones in this sample may be carry-over from other donors' samples. The sample was naive CD8+ T cells from PBMCs. The cell subset or site label of this sample denotes: CD45RA+CCR7+.

CDR3 loop: CASSLVTGGLDYTF. The DNA reads TGTGCCAGCAGCTTGGTTACGGGGGGCTTAGACTACACCTTC. Recombination linked TRBV5-5 to TRBJ1-2; the best D guess is TRBD1, with 6 bases matching. The CDR3, cysteine through phenylalanine, is 14 amino acids long. Only the CDR3 part of the read is kept: 42 bases, read in frame from the first base. CDR1 and CDR2 (SGHKS, YYEKEE) derive from the germline V gene (reference sequence). Relative to germline, V is 0 bases shorter and J is 10 bases shorter, with 16 bases between their ends.